This T cell receptor beta chain was captured in a study of cytomegalovirus exposure and HLA in healthy donors. The ends lost 6 bases at V and 6 bases at J; junction bases unmatched: 18. Germline V gene lookup returns CDR1 SGHNT and CDR2 YYREEE (reference sequence). This CDR3 is 19 amino acids long. Assay: immunoSEQ multiplex PCR; the TCRdb copy retains only in-frame clones and omits some. The repertoire consists of roughly 120,000 clones, with about 85% occurring once and the leading ten covering 2.1%. Material: PBMCs. The chain employs TRBV5-4 and TRBJ1-6; 10 nucleotides align to TRBD1. The receptor comes from a woman under 40 in good health and CMV-seronegative. The CDR3 sequence is CASKNSGTGDLYGNSPLHF. CDR3 DNA sequence: TGTGCCAGCAAAAATTCCGGGACAGGGGATCTCTATGGTAATTCACCCCTCCACTTT.